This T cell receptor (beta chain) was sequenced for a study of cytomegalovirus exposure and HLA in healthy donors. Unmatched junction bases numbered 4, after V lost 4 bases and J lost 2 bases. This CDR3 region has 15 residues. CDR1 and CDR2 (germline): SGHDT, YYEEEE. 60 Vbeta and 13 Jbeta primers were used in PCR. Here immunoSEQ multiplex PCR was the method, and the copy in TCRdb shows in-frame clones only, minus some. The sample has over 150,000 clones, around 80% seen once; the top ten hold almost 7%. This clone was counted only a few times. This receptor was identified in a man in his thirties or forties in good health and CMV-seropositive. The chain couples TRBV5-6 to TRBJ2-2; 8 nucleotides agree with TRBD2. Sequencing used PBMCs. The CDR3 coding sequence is TGTGCCAGCAGCCCGGGGGGGTTCAACACCGGGGAGCTGTTTTTT. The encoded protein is CASSPGGFNTGELFF.